This entry is about one T cell receptor beta chain. The data were taken from a study of blood T cell repertoires in COVID-19. Study-wide context: Sample material is recorded as cDNA or gDNA derived from T cells, B-cell-depleted T cells, or PBMCs.

Clones were sequenced by immunoSEQ multiplex PCR, and TCRdb holds only the in-frame ones, with some missing. In the table there are about 66,000 clones, approximately 91% of which are singletons. Trimming took 7 bases from V and 2 from J, leaving 15 bases between them. The length of the CDR3 is 15 residues. Germline loops: CDR1 MDHEN, CDR2 SYDVKM. Source material: peripheral blood. This receptor was identified in a man aged 65 to 79 with acute or convalescent COVID-19. V is TRBV28 and J is TRBJ1-5; D remains unclear. The CDR3 here is CASTEAVLGNQPQHF. The CDR3 DNA reads TGTGCCAGCACCGAGGCAGTCTTGGGCAATCAGCCCCAGCATTTT.